The source of this T cell receptor beta chain is a study of control samples from healthy donors and cancer patients. Here immunoSEQ multiplex PCR was the method, and the copy in TCRdb shows in-frame clones only, minus some. The sample has some 140,000 clones, about nine tenths seen once. This CDR3 contains 12 residues. The germline CDR1 and CDR2 sequences are GTSNPN and SVGIG (reference sequence). V shed 2 bases and J shed 3 bases, with 7 bases lying between them. The sequenced sample consisted of blood. The sequence derives from a woman aged 30 to 39 in good health. The V gene is TRBV30, the J gene TRBJ1-1, with no clear D. In DNA form, the CDR3 reads TGTGCCTGGAGTCGAGAATACACTGAAGCTTTCTTT. Amino acids: CAWSREYTEAFF.